This T cell receptor beta chain is from a study of identical twins. This clonotype was counted ten times or more. MiXCR, run by TCRdb on the 5' RACE reads, gives a single entry per CDR3 protein. Here the sample spans some 250,000 distinct CDR3 sequences, 6.5% being singletons. The CDR3 loop spans 14 amino acids. The germline V and J ends were trimmed by 5 bases and 1 base, with 11 bases remaining between them. Germline assignment: CDR1 SGHTA and CDR2 FQGNSA. The data also belong to a second study, concerning T cells expressing NK-cell markers. That report adds: Anti-gamma-delta TCR antibody use in several experiments restricted sorting to alpha-beta TCR T cells.

Specimen: CD8+ T cells sorted from blood. The chain couples TRBV7-2 to TRBJ1-1; D is perhaps TRBD1 (5 bases). The TCR sequence derives from a woman younger than 30 in good health. The CDR3 loop is CASSPGGRNTEAFF. The CDR3 DNA reads as TGTGCCAGCAGCCCCGGGGGGAGGAACACTGAAGCTTTCTTT.